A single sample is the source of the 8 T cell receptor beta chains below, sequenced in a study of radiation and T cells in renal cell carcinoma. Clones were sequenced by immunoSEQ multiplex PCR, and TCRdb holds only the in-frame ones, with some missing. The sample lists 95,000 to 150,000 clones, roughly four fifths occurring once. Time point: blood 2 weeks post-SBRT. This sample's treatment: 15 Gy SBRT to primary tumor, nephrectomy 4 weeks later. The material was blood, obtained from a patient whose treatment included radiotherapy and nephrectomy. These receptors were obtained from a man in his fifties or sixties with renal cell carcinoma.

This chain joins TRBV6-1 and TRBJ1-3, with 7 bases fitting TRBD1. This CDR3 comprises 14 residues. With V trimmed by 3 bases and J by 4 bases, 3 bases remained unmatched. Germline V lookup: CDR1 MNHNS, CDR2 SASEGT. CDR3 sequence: CASSEGQRGNTIYF. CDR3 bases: TGTGCCAGCAGTGAGGGACAGCGGGGAAACACCATATATTTT.

Written as DNA, the CDR3 is TGTGCCAGCAGCTTACCCCTAGCGGGGGGGCTCCACAATGAGCAGTTCTTC. This translates into CASSLPLAGGLHNEQFF. The J gene is TRBJ2-1, the V gene TRBV7-2; 12 nucleotides line up with TRBD2. The CDR3 totals 17 residues. The V gene end was trimmed by 2 bases and the J gene end by 5 bases; junction bases not matched to a gene: 7. CDR1 and CDR2 (germline): SGHTA, FQGNSA.

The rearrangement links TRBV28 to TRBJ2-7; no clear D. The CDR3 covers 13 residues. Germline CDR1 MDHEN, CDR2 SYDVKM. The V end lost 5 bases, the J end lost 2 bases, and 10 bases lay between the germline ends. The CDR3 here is CASSQDVAYEQYF. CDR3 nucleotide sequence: TGTGCCAGCAGTCAGGACGTCGCCTACGAGCAGTACTTC. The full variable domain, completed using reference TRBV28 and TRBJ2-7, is DVKVTQSSRYLVKRTGEKVFLECVQDMDHENMFWYRQDPGLGLRLIYFSYDVKMKEKGDIPEGYSVSREKKERFSLILESASTNQTSMYLCASSQDVAYEQYFGPGTRLTVT.

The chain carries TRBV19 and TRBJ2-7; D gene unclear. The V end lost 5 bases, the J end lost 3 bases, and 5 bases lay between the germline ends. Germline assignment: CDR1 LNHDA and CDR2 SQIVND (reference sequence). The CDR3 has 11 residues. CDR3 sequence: CASSWGYEQYF. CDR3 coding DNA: TGTGCCAGTAGTTGGGGCTACGAGCAGTACTTC.

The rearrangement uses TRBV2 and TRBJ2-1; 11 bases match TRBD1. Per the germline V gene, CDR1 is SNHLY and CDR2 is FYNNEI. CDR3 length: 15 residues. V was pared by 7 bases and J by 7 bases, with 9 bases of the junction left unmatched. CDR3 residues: CASIPGQGARNEQFF. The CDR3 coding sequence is TGTGCCAGCATCCCCGGACAGGGGGCGCGGAATGAGCAGTTCTTC.

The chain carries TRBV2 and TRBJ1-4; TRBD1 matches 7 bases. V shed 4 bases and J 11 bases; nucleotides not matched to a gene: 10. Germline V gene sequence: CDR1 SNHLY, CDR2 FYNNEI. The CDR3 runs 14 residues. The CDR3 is CASSGTGREGKLFF. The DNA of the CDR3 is TGTGCCAGCAGTGGGACAGGCCGGGAGGGGAAACTGTTTTTT.

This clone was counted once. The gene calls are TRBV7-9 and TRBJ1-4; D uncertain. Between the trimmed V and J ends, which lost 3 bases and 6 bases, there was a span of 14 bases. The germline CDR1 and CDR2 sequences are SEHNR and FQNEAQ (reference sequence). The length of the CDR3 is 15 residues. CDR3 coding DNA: TGTGCCAGCAGCTTCGGGAGATCGGTGGATGAAAAACTGTTTTTT. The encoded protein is CASSFGRSVDEKLFF.

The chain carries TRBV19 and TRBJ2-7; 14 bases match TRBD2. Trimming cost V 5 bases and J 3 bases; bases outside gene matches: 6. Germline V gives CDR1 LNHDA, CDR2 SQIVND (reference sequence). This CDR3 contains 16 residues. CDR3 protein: CASSVGLAGAHYEQYF. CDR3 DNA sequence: TGTGCCAGTAGTGTGGGACTAGCGGGAGCGCACTACGAGCAGTACTTC.